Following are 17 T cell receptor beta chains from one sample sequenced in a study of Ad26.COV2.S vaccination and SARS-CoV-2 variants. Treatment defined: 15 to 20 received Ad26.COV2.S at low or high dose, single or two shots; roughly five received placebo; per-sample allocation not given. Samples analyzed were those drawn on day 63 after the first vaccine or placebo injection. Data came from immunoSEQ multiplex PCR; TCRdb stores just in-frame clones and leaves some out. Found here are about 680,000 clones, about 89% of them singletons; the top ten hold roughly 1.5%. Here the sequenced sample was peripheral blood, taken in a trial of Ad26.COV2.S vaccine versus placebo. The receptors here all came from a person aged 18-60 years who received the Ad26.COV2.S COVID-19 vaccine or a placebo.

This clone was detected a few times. CDR3 in DNA: TGCAGTGCCTGGGACTACGAGCAGTACTTC. Amino acid sequence: CSAWDYEQYF. V gene TRBV20-1 combines with J gene TRBJ2-7, with D unresolved. CDR1 is DFQATT and CDR2 is SNEGSKA in the germline V gene (reference sequence). The CDR3 contains 10 residues. V was pared by 6 bases and J by 3 bases, with 6 bases between.

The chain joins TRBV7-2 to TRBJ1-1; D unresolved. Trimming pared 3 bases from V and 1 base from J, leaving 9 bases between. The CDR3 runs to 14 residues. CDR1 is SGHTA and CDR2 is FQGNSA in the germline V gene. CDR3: CASSFGWGNTEAFF. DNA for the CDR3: TGTGCCAGCAGCTTCGGTTGGGGGAACACTGAAGCTTTCTTT.

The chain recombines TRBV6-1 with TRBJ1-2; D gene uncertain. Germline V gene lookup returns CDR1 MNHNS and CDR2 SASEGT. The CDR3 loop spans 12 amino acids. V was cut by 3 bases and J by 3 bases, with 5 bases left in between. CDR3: CASSERYYGYTF. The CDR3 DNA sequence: TGTGCCAGCAGTGAGCGGTACTATGGCTACACCTTC.

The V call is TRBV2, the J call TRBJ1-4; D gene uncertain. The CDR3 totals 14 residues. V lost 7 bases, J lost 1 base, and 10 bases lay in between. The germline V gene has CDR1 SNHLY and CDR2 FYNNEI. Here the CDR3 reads CASTRRGTNEKLFF. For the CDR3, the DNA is TGTGCCAGCACCAGAAGAGGAACTAATGAAAAACTGTTTTTT. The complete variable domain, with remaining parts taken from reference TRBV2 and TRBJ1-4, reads EPEVTQTPSHQVTQMGQEVILRCVPISNHLYFYWYRQILGQKVEFLVSFYNNEISEKSEIFDDQFSVERPDGSNFTLKIRSTKLEDSAMYFCASTRRGTNEKLFFGSGTQLSVL.

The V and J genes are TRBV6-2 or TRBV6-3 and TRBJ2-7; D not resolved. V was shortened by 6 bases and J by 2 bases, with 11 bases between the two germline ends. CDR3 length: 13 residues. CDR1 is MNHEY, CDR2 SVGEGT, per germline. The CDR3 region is CASSPTETYEQYF. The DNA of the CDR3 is TGTGCCAGCAGCCCTACCGAGACCTACGAGCAGTACTTC.

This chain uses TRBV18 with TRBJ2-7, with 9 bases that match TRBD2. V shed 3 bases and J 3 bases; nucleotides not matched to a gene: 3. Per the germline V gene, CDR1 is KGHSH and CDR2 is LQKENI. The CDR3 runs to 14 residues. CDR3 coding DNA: TGTGCCAGCTCACCCGCGGGGGGGGACTACGAGCAGTACTTC. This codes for CASSPAGGDYEQYF.

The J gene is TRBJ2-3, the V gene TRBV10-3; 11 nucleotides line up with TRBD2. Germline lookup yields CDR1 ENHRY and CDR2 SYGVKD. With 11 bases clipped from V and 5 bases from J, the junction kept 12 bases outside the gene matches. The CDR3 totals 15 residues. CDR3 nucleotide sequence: TGTGCCGCCCAAGATAGCGGGGGGGCTCAAGATACGCAGTATTTT. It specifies CAAQDSGGAQDTQYF.

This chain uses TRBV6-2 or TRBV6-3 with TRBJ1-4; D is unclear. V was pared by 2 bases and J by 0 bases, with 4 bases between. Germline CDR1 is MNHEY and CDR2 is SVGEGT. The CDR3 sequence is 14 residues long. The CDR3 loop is CASSYGTTNEKLFF. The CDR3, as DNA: TGTGCCAGCAGTTACGGTACAACTAATGAAAAACTGTTTTTT.

The CDR3 reads CASSVDSMNTEAFF. In DNA, the CDR3 is TGTGCCAGCAGCGTAGACAGCATGAACACTGAAGCTTTCTTT. The V and J genes are TRBV9 and TRBJ1-1; D uncertain. Germline CDR1 SGDLS, CDR2 YYNGEE. The germline V and J ends were trimmed by 0 bases and 0 bases, with 6 bases remaining between them. The CDR3 covers 14 residues. The whole variable domain, remainder taken from reference TRBV9 and TRBJ1-1, is DSGVTQTPKHLITATGQRVTLRCSPRSGDLSVYWYQQSLDQGLQFLIQYYNGEERAKGNILERFSAQQFPDLHSELNLSSLELGDSALYFCASSVDSMNTEAFFGQGTRLTVV.

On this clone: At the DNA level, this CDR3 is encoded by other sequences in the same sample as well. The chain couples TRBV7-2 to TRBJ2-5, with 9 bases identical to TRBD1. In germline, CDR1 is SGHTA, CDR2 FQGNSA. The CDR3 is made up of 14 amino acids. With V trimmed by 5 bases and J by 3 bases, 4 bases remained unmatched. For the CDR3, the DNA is TGTGCCAGCAGCACCCGACAGGGGGAAGAGACCCAGTACTTC. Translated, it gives CASSTRQGEETQYF. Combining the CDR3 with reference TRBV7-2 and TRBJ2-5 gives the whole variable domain GAGVSQSPSNKVTEKGKDVELRCDPISGHTALYWYRQSLGQGLEFLIYFQGNSAPDKSGLPSDRFSAERTGGSVSTLTIQRTQQEDSAVYLCASSTRQGEETQYFGPGTRLLVL.

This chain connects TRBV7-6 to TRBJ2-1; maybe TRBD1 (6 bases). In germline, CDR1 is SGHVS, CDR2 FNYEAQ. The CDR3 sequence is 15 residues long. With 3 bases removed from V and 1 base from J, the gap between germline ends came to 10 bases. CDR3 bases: TGTGCCAGCAGCTTTGACCAGGGGTCCTACAATGAGCAGTTCTTC. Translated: CASSFDQGSYNEQFF.

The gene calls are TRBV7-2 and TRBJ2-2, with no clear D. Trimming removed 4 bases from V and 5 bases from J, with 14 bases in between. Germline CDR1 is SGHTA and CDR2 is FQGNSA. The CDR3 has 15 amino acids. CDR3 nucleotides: TGTGCCAGCAGCTCCTACCTCGCGGAAACCGGGGAGCTGTTTTTT. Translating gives CASSSYLAETGELFF.

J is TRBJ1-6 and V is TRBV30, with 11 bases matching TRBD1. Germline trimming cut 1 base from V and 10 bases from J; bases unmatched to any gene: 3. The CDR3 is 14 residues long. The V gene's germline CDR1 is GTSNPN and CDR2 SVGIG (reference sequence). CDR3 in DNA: TGTGCCTGGAGTGGGGGACAGGGGGGCTCACCCCTCCACTTT. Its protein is CAWSGGQGGSPLHF.

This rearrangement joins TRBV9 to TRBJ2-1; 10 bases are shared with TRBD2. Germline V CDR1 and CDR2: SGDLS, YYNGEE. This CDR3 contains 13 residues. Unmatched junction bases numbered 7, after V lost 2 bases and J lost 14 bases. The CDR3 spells CASSVASGRGEFF. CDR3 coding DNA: TGTGCCAGCAGCGTCGCTAGCGGGAGAGGGGAGTTCTTC. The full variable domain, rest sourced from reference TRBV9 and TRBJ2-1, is DSGVTQTPKHLITATGQRVTLRCSPRSGDLSVYWYQQSLDQGLQFLIQYYNGEERAKGNILERFSAQQFPDLHSELNLSSLELGDSALYFCASSVASGRGEFFGPGTRLTVL.

CDR3 nucleotides: TGTGCCAGCAGTTGGCATCCCTCCTACGAGCAGTACTTC. Amino acid sequence: CASSWHPSYEQYF. This chain joins TRBV25-1 and TRBJ2-7; D gene uncertain. CDR1 MGHDK and CDR2 SYGVNS come from the germline V gene. This CDR3 has 13 residues. V was trimmed by 5 bases and J by 0 bases, leaving 8 bases between them.

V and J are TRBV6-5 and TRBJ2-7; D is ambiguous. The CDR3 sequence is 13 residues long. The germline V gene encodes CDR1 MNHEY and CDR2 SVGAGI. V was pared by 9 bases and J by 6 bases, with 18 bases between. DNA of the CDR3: TGTGCCAGTTTACAGTATCTGGCACGCGAGCAGTACTTC. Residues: CASLQYLAREQYF.

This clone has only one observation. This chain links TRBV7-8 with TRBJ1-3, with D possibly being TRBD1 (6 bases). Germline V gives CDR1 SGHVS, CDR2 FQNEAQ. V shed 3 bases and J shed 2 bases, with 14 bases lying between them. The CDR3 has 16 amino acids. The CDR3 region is CASSFPRDTPGNTIYF. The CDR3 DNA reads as TGTGCCAGCAGCTTTCCGAGGGACACTCCTGGAAACACCATATATTTT.